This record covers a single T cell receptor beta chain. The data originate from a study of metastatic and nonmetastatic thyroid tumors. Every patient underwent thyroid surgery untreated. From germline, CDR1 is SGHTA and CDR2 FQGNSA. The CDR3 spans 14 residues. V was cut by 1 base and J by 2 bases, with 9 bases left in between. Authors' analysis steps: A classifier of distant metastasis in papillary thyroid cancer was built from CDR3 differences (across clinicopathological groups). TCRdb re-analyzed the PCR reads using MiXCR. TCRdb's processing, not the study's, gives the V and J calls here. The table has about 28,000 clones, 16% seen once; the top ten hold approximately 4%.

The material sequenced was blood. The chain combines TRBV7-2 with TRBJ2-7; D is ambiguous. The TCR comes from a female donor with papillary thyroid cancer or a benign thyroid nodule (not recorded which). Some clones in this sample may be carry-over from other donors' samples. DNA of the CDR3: TGTGCCAGCAGCTTAGAGAGAGCCACCTACGAGCAGTACTTC. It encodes CASSLERATYEQYF.